Following are 30 T cell receptor beta chains from one sample sequenced in a study of blood T cell repertoires in COVID-19. TCRdb's copy holds only in-frame clones and misses some; the assay was immunoSEQ multiplex PCR. Of over 45,000 clones listed, roughly 87% are singletons. The sequencing input was peripheral blood. Source of these receptors: a man in his forties with COVID-19, enrolled during active disease.

The chain carries TRBV19 and TRBJ1-2; TRBD1 might be the D (6 bases). The germline V gene encodes CDR1 LNHDA and CDR2 SQIVND (reference sequence). CDR3 length equals 14 residues. Trimming removed 6 bases from V and 1 base from J, with 12 bases in between. CDR3 nucleotides: TGTGCCAGTAGGTTGGGGGGGCGTAACTATGGCTACACCTTC. Translated: CASRLGGRNYGYTF.

J is TRBJ2-3 and V is TRBV5-6; 14 nucleotides align to TRBD2. CDR1 and CDR2 from the germline V gene are SGHDT and YYEEEE. The V gene end was trimmed by 0 bases and the J gene end by 4 bases; junction bases not matched to a gene: 7. This CDR3 is 18 amino acids long. The CDR3 region has the DNA TGTGCCAGCAGCTTGGGACTAGCGGGGGGGCCTAGGGCAGATACGCAGTATTTT. The encoded protein is CASSLGLAGGPRADTQYF.

This rearrangement joins TRBV6-4 to TRBJ2-2; D is perhaps TRBD1 (5 bases). The CDR3 spans 14 residues. The V gene lost 9 bases and the J gene lost 0 bases, with 11 bases spanning the gap. Germline-derived CDR1 and CDR2 are MRHNA and SNTAGT. CDR3 residues: CASSLGPNTGELFF. DNA for the CDR3: TGTGCCAGTAGCCTGGGGCCGAACACCGGGGAGCTGTTTTTT.

CDR3 region: CASIDRQETQYF. The DNA for the CDR3 is TGTGCCAGCATCGACAGACAAGAGACCCAGTACTTC. The chain has TRBV19 and TRBJ2-5; TRBD1 is a possible D gene (5 bases). V was pared by 9 bases and J by 2 bases, with 10 bases between. The CDR3 consists of 12 residues. Germline V gene lookup returns CDR1 LNHDA and CDR2 SQIVND (reference sequence).

This chain connects TRBV5-1 to TRBJ1-2; D call uncertain. V was pared by 6 bases and J by 1 base, with 13 bases between. This CDR3 comprises 14 residues. Germline V CDR1 and CDR2: SGHRS, YFSETQ. DNA for the CDR3: TGCGCCAGCACTCTTGGGGAGGTTAACTATGGCTACACCTTC. This encodes CASTLGEVNYGYTF.

The chain joins TRBV24-1 to TRBJ2-6, with a weak D call TRBD1 (6 bases). Trimming left V 3 bases short and J 0 bases short, with 11 bases between. CDR1 and CDR2 (germline): KGHDR, SFDVKD. The CDR3 totals 17 residues. In nucleotides, the CDR3 is TGTGCCACCAGTGATCCGGGACAAGCCTCTGGGGCCAACGTCCTGACTTTC. It translates to CATSDPGQASGANVLTF.

The gene calls are TRBV2 and TRBJ2-5; D might be TRBD1 (5 bases). The V and J ends lost 8 bases and 5 bases respectively, with 12 bases between them. Germline CDR1 reads SNHLY; CDR2 reads FYNNEI. CDR3 length: 12 residues. CDR3 sequence: CASQGLTETQYF. CDR3 nucleotide sequence: TGTGCCAGCCAGGGTTTGACGGAGACCCAGTACTTC.

This clone was detected only a few times. The chain recombines TRBV12-3 or TRBV12-4 with TRBJ2-7; D perhaps matches TRBD1 (5 bases). V was pared by 6 bases and J by 0 bases, with 9 bases between. The CDR3 loop spans 13 amino acids. CDR3 coding DNA: TGTGCCAGCAGCGGACACGTCTCCTACGAGCAGTACTTC. Translated, it gives CASSGHVSYEQYF.

V and J are TRBV30 and TRBJ1-1; 8 bases map to TRBD1. The CDR3 is 12 amino acids. From germline, CDR1 is GTSNPN and CDR2 SVGIG (reference sequence). The CDR3 loop is CGTGSLPSEAFF. DNA for the CDR3: TGTGGGACAGGGAGTTTACCATCTGAAGCTTTCTTT.

The chain carries TRBV18 and TRBJ2-7, with TRBD1 as a possible D gene (6 bases). With 1 base removed from V and 2 bases from J, the gap between germline ends came to 9 bases. From germline, CDR1 is KGHSH and CDR2 LQKENI. The CDR3 is made up of 14 amino acids. CDR3 region: CASSPRDTAYEQYF. DNA of the CDR3: TGTGCCAGCTCACCACGGGACACTGCCTACGAGCAGTACTTC.

CDR3 nucleotides: TGTGCCAGCAGTACCGGTCAGGGGAGATATACGCAGTATTTT. Amino acids: CASSTGQGRYTQYF. V usage is TRBV6-5 and J usage is TRBJ2-3; possible D gene TRBD1, 6 bases. V shed 5 bases and J shed 7 bases, with 16 bases lying between them. This CDR3 is 14 amino acids long. In germline, CDR1 is MNHEY, CDR2 SVGAGI.

In the case of this clone: One end of the junction is discordant with germline, which a read error may explain. The chain uses TRBV28 and TRBJ1-5; tentative D call: TRBD1 (5 bases). This CDR3 comprises 15 residues. CDR1 is MDHEN and CDR2 is SYDVKM in the germline V gene. CDR3 protein: CASSPGDRSNHPQHF. The DNA for the CDR3 is TGTGCCAGCAGTCCTGGCGACAGAAGTAATCATCCCCAGCATTTT. The full variable domain, its missing parts supplied by reference TRBV28 and TRBJ1-5, is DVKVTQSSRYLVKRTGEKVFLECVQDMDHENMFWYRQDPGLGLRLIYFSYDVKMKEKGDIPEGYSVSREKKERFSLILESASTNQTSMYLCASSPGDRSNHPQHFGDGTRLSIL.

The chain couples TRBV10-3 to TRBJ2-3; TRBD2 matches at 9 bases. CDR3 length: 14 residues. The germline CDR1 and CDR2 sequences are ENHRY and SYGVKD. J was trimmed by 4 bases and V by 4 bases; bases with no gene match: 3. The CDR3, as DNA: TGTGCCATCAGTGGTAGCGGGGGTGCAGATACGCAGTATTTT. Its protein product is CAISGSGGADTQYF.

V and J are TRBV30 and TRBJ1-3, with TRBD1 as a possible D gene (5 bases). CDR3 size: 14 residues. V was shortened by 0 bases and J by 4 bases, with 10 bases between the two germline ends. Germline CDR1 and CDR2: GTSNPN and SVGIG (reference sequence). The CDR3 nucleotides are TGTGCCTGGAGTGTAGGGGTTTCAGGAAACACCATATATTTT. Its translation is CAWSVGVSGNTIYF. Full variable domain (outside the CDR3, taken from reference TRBV30 and TRBJ1-3): SQTIHQWPATLVQPVGSPLSLECTVEGTSNPNLYWYRQAAGRGLQLLFYSVGIGQISSEVPQNLSASRPQDRQFILSSKKLLLSDSGFYLCAWSVGVSGNTIYFGEGSWLTVV.

This clone has only one observation. This chain uses TRBV18 with TRBJ1-3, with D possibly matching TRBD1 (5 bases). Germline assignment: CDR1 KGHSH and CDR2 LQKENI. The CDR3 sequence is 16 residues long. The ends were cut back, 3 bases at V and 3 bases at J, with 15 bases in the middle. The CDR3 coding sequence is TGTGCCAGCTCACCCTCGGGACTGGGGAATGGAAACACCATATATTTT. Amino acids: CASSPSGLGNGNTIYF.

The chain joins TRBV2 to TRBJ2-1; 9 nucleotides match TRBD1. Germline CDR1 is SNHLY and CDR2 is FYNNEI. The CDR3 covers 16 residues. Losses at the gene ends were 5 bases for V and 3 bases for J; bases not matched to a gene: 8. CDR3 sequence (DNA): TGTGCCAGCAGTCCTTCGACAGGGGGAAACTACAATGAGCAGTTCTTC. Its protein product is CASSPSTGGNYNEQFF.

The chain is built from TRBV28 and TRBJ1-5, with unresolved D. The CDR3 totals 15 residues. CDR1 is MDHEN, CDR2 SYDVKM, per germline. V lost 5 bases to trimming and J lost 2 bases, with 13 bases between them. CDR3 DNA sequence: TGTGCCAGCAGTCTCGGGTCCGGCGGCAATCAGCCCCAGCATTTT. Translating it yields CASSLGSGGNQPQHF.

The chain joins TRBV11-3 to TRBJ2-2; the match to TRBD2 covers 7 bases. The CDR3 covers 18 residues. Germline-derived CDR1 and CDR2 are SGHNT and YENEEA. J gave up 2 bases and V 2 bases, and 11 bases lay outside the gene matches. CDR3 sequence (DNA): TGTGCCAGCAGCTTATCACTGGGGCTAGCGGCTAACACCGGGGAGCTGTTTTTT. Translation gives CASSLSLGLAANTGELFF.

The chain links TRBV7-2 to TRBJ2-3; D unresolved. The germline V gene has CDR1 SGHTA and CDR2 FQGNSA. The CDR3 covers 13 residues. The V end was cut by 1 base, the J end by 4 bases, with 6 bases between. The CDR3 region has the DNA TGTGCCAGCAGCTTAGTGTCCTCAGATACGCAGTATTTT. Translated, it gives CASSLVSSDTQYF.

This chain links TRBV5-1 with TRBJ1-4, with 7 bases matching TRBD1. Unmatched junction bases numbered 2, after V lost 4 bases and J lost 2 bases. CDR1 SGHRS and CDR2 YFSETQ come from the germline V gene. The CDR3 extends over 14 amino acids. CDR3 in DNA: TGCGCCAGCAGCCTGACAGGGACTAATGAAAAACTGTTTTTT. Translating it yields CASSLTGTNEKLFF. The variable domain in full, completed from reference TRBV5-1 and TRBJ1-4, reads KAGVTQTPRYLIKTRGQQVTLSCSPISGHRSVSWYQQTPGQGLQFLFEYFSETQRNKGNFPGRFSGRQFSNSRSEMNVSTLELGDSALYLCASSLTGTNEKLFFGSGTQLSVL.

This clone appeared a few times. This chain links TRBV6-6 with TRBJ2-1; no clear D gene. The CDR3 sequence is 12 residues long. Germline V lookup: CDR1 MNHNY, CDR2 SVGAGI (reference sequence). The V end was cut by 2 bases, the J end by 9 bases, with 8 bases between. The CDR3 DNA follows: TGTGCCAGCAGTTACGCCTTGAGTGAGCAGTTCTTC. Its protein is CASSYALSEQFF.

V and J are TRBV12-3 or TRBV12-4 and TRBJ2-5, with 7 bases lining up with TRBD1. The V segment lost 8 bases and the J segment 0 bases; nucleotides outside the gene matches: 3. The length of the CDR3 is 13 residues. The CDR3 spells CASSGQNQETQYF. CDR3 nucleotide sequence: TGTGCCAGCTCGGGACAGAACCAAGAGACCCAGTACTTC.

The gene calls are TRBV7-9 and TRBJ1-1, with D possibly being TRBD1 (6 bases). This CDR3 has 13 residues. V was clipped by 7 bases and J by 7 bases, with 16 bases between them. The germline V gene has CDR1 SEHNR and CDR2 FQNEAQ (reference sequence). The CDR3 nucleotides read TGTGCCAGCATCCTAAGAGGGGGTGGTGAAGCTTTCTTT. Its translation: CASILRGGGEAFF.

This chain joins TRBV5-8 and TRBJ1-2; D unresolved. The CDR3 loop spans 13 amino acids. Trimming left V 1 base short and J 4 bases short, with 8 bases between. Germline CDR1 SGHTS, CDR2 YDEGEE. CDR3 protein: CASSLLGSYGYTF. The CDR3 nucleotides are TGTGCCAGCAGCTTGTTAGGGAGCTATGGCTACACCTTC.

V gene TRBV7-2 combines with J gene TRBJ1-2; no definite D call. CDR1 and CDR2 (germline): SGHTA, FQGNSA. The CDR3 has 14 amino acids. V was trimmed by 0 bases and J by 6 bases, leaving 11 bases between them. The CDR3 DNA reads TGTGCCAGCAGCTTAGCACTAGGTCGCGATGGCTACACCTTC. Translated, it gives CASSLALGRDGYTF. Combining the CDR3 with reference TRBV7-2 and TRBJ1-2 gives the whole variable domain GAGVSQSPSNKVTEKGKDVELRCDPISGHTALYWYRQSLGQGLEFLIYFQGNSAPDKSGLPSDRFSAERTGGSVSTLTIQRTQQEDSAVYLCASSLALGRDGYTFGSGTRLTVV.

This rearrangement joins TRBV28 to TRBJ1-2; no definite D call. CDR1 and CDR2 (germline): MDHEN, SYDVKM. The CDR3 covers 13 residues. V lost 1 base to trimming and J lost 14 bases, with 17 bases between them. CDR3 bases: TGTGCCAGCAGTTTATCTTCAGTAGCCACCCAAACCTTC. Its protein product is CASSLSSVATQTF.

The chain links TRBV5-1 to TRBJ2-3; the D is unclear. Per germline, CDR1 SGHRS and CDR2 YFSETQ. This CDR3 is built from 14 residues. Trimming took 5 bases from V and 3 from J, leaving 13 bases between them. The CDR3 loop is CASSPSFLTDTQYF. Written as DNA, the CDR3 is TGCGCCAGCAGTCCTAGTTTTTTAACAGATACGCAGTATTTT.

The V call is TRBV29-1, the J call TRBJ1-6; weak D call: TRBD1 (5 bases). The CDR3 consists of 13 residues. Germline CDR1 is SQVTM and CDR2 is ANQGSEA. V shed 4 bases and J shed 8 bases, with 12 bases lying between them. This CDR3 reads CSVAAGGDSPLHF. CDR3 nucleotide sequence: TGCAGCGTTGCCGCAGGAGGGGATTCACCCCTCCACTTT.

The CDR3 region has the DNA TGTGCCAGCAGCCCAACTAGCGCCTACGAGCAGTACTTC. As protein: CASSPTSAYEQYF. This sequence joins TRBV3-1 (or the pseudogene TRBV3-2) and TRBJ2-7; 7 nucleotides match TRBD2. Germline V lookup: CDR1 LGHDT, CDR2 YNNKEL (reference sequence). The CDR3 contains 13 residues. The V segment lost 4 bases and the J segment 2 bases; nucleotides outside the gene matches: 2.

J is TRBJ2-1 and V is TRBV18, with D maybe TRBD2 (5 bases). This CDR3 has 14 residues. Germline-derived CDR1 and CDR2 are KGHSH and LQKENI. Trimming cost V 2 bases and J 11 bases, with 16 bases left between them. CDR3 amino acids: CASSPGRTEPKQFF. The CDR3 coding sequence is TGTGCCAGCTCACCAGGGAGAACGGAGCCAAAGCAGTTCTTC. Together with reference TRBV18 and TRBJ2-1, the CDR3 gives the full variable domain: NAGVMQNPRHLVRRRGQEARLRCSPMKGHSHVYWYRQLPEEGLKFMVYLQKENIIDESGMPKERFSAEFPKEGPSILRIQQVVRGDSAAYFCASSPGRTEPKQFFGPGTRLTVL.